This TCR beta chain was sequenced for a study of control samples from healthy donors and cancer patients. J gave up 3 bases and V 4 bases, and 3 bases lay outside the gene matches. The germline V gene has CDR1 SGHVS and CDR2 FNYEAQ. The CDR3 sequence is 15 residues long. Measured with immunoSEQ multiplex PCR; TCRdb has only the in-frame clones, and not every one. Here the sample spans around 92,000 clones, around 82% being singletons. The TCR was taken from a man in his sixties in good health. The chain recombines TRBV7-6 with TRBJ2-7; 13 nucleotides match TRBD2. Sequencing was done on a sample of blood. This CDR3 reads CASSSWTSGSYEQYF. CDR3 sequence (DNA): TGTGCCAGCAGCTCATGGACTAGCGGGAGCTACGAGCAGTACTTC.